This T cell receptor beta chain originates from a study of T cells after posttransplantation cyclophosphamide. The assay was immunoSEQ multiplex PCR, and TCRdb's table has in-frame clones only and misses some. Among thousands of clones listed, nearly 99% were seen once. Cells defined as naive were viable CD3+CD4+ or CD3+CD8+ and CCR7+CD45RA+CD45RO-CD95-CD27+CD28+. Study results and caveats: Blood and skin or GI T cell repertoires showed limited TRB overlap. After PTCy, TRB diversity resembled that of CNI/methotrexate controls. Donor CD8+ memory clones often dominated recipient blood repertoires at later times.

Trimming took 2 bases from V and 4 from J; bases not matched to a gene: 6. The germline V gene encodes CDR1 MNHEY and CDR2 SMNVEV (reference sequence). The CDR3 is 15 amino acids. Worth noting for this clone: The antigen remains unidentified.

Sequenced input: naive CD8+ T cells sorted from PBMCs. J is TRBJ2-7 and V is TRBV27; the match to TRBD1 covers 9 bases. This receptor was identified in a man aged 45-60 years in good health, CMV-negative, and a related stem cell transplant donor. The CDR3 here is CASSLPGTGMYEQYF. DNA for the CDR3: TGTGCCAGCAGTTTACCGGGGACAGGGATGTACGAGCAGTACTTC.